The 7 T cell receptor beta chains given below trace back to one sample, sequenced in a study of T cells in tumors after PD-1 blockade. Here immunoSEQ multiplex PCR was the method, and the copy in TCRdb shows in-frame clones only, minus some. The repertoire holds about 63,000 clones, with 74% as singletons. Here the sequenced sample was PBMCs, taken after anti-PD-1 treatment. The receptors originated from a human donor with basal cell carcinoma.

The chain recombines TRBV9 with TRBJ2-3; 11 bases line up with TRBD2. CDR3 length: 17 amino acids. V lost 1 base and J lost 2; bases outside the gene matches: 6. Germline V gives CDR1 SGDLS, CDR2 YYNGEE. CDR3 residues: CASSVSTGLADTDTQYF. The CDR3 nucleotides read TGTGCCAGCAGCGTATCCACGGGACTAGCGGACACAGATACGCAGTATTTT.

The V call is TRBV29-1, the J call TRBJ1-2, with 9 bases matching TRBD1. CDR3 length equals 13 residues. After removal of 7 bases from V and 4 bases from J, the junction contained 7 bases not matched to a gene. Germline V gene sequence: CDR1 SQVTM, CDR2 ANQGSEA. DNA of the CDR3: TGCAGCGCCGGGACAGGGAGCCGCTATGGCTACACCTTC. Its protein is CSAGTGSRYGYTF.

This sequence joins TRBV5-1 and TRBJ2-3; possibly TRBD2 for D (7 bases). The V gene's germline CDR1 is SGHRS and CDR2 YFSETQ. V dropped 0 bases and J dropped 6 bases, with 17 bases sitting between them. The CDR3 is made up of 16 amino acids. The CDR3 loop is CASSLVGGALFDTQYF. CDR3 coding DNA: TGCGCCAGCAGCTTGGTAGGGGGGGCCCTCTTTGATACGCAGTATTTT.

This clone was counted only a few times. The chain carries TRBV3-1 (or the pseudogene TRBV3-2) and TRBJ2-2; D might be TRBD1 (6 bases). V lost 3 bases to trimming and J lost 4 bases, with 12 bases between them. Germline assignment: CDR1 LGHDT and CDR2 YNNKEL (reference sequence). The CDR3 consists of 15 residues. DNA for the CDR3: TGTGCCAGCAGCCAGAGGAGGACAGTCACCGGGGAGCTGTTTTTT. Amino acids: CASSQRRTVTGELFF.

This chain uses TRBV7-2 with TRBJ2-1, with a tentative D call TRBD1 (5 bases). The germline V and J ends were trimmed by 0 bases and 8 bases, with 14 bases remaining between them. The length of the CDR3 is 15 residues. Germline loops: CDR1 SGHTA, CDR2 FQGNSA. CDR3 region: CASSLAGQSSDEQFF. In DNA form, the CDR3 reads TGTGCCAGCAGCTTAGCGGGGCAGAGCTCTGATGAGCAGTTCTTC.

CDR3 in amino acids: CSVESLAGGPESYNEQFF. DNA for the CDR3: TGCAGCGTTGAGTCGCTAGCGGGGGGGCCGGAGTCCTACAATGAGCAGTTCTTC. The chain employs TRBV29-1 and TRBJ2-1; TRBD2 agrees at 12 bases. The CDR3 is made up of 18 amino acids. Germline V gives CDR1 SQVTM, CDR2 ANQGSEA. Unmatched junction bases numbered 10, after V lost 3 bases and J lost 1 base.

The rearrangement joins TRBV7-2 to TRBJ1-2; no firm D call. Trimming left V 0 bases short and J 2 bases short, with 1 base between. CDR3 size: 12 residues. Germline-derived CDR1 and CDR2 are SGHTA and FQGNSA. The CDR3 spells CASSLANYGYTF. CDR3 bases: TGTGCCAGCAGCTTAGCAAACTATGGCTACACCTTC.